The 18 T cell receptor beta chains below come from one sample, sequenced in a study of control samples from healthy donors and cancer patients. This table comes from immunoSEQ multiplex PCR, and its TCRdb copy is limited to in-frame clones, with some not included. The sample has approximately 58,000 clones, about 90% seen once. Material: PBMCs. These TCRs come from a man aged 55 to 70 with head and neck cancer.

The rearrangement links TRBV6-2 or TRBV6-3 to TRBJ1-5, with D maybe TRBD1 (6 bases). The CDR3 sequence is 13 residues long. The V and J ends lost 4 bases and 8 bases respectively, with 12 bases between them. CDR1 MNHEY and CDR2 SVGEGT come from the germline V gene. The CDR3 loop reads CASSSNTGKPQHF. The CDR3 bases are TGTGCCAGCAGTTCCAATACAGGGAAGCCCCAGCATTTT.

The genes are TRBV11-3 and TRBJ2-2; 9 nucleotides line up with TRBD2. J lost 4 bases, V lost 0 bases, and 9 bases had no gene match. This CDR3 comprises 18 residues. Germline assignment: CDR1 SGHNT and CDR2 YENEEA. DNA of the CDR3: TGTGCCAGCAGCTTAGATCATAGCGGGAGTGCTGTCACCGGGGAGCTGTTTTTT. This translates into CASSLDHSGSAVTGELFF.

V is TRBV28 and J is TRBJ2-2, with 11 nucleotides matching TRBD2. This CDR3 is 15 amino acids long. V dropped 4 bases and J dropped 9; count of bases not matched to a gene: 7. Per the germline V gene, CDR1 is MDHEN and CDR2 is SYDVKM. The DNA for the CDR3 is TGTGCCAGCAGTTCAGGACTAGCGGGCCACCGGGAGCTGTTTTTT. This encodes CASSSGLAGHRELFF.

CDR3 amino acids: CASSLPGGQGGEQYF. The CDR3 nucleotides are TGTGCCAGCAGTTTACCTGGCGGACAGGGGGGCGAGCAGTACTTC. The gene calls are TRBV28 and TRBJ2-7; 10 bases align to TRBD1. The V gene's germline CDR1 is MDHEN and CDR2 SYDVKM. The CDR3 is made up of 15 amino acids. V shed 2 bases, J shed 6 bases, and the junction held 7 bases outside the gene matches. The full variable domain, its missing parts supplied by reference TRBV28 and TRBJ2-7, is DVKVTQSSRYLVKRTGEKVFLECVQDMDHENMFWYRQDPGLGLRLIYFSYDVKMKEKGDIPEGYSVSREKKERFSLILESASTNQTSMYLCASSLPGGQGGEQYFGPGTRLTVT.

The chain has TRBV4-3 and TRBJ2-4; D is uncertain. Germline values: CDR1 LGHNA, CDR2 YSLEER. The CDR3 has 18 residues. Trimming left V 0 bases short and J 0 bases short, with 15 bases between. The CDR3 spells CASSQDHGRILAKNIQYF. DNA of the CDR3: TGCGCCAGCAGCCAAGATCATGGACGGATACTAGCCAAAAACATTCAGTACTTC.

The chain employs TRBV5-5 and TRBJ1-5, with D perhaps TRBD1 (5 bases). Trimming removed 4 bases at V and 4 bases at J, with 21 bases between. CDR1 is SGHKS, CDR2 YYEKEE, per germline (reference sequence). The CDR3 is made up of 17 amino acids. In nucleotides, the CDR3 is TGTGCCAGCAGCACAACTCCGACAGCTACCGGGAATCAGCCCCAGCATTTT. Its protein is CASSTTPTATGNQPQHF.

To note about this clone: This clone may be a read error of a much larger clone one base away. The identical CDR3 is also encoded by other nucleotide sequences in the sample. The chain is built from TRBV5-1 and TRBJ1-5; D unclear. The CDR3 totals 14 residues. The germline CDR1 and CDR2 sequences are SGHRS and YFSETQ. CDR3 bases: TGCGCTAGCAGCCCGACACCTAGCAATCAGCCCCAGCATTTT. Translated, it gives CASSPTPSNQPQHF.

The rearrangement joins TRBV4-2 to TRBJ2-7; TRBD2 matches at 10 bases. The length of the CDR3 is 15 residues. In germline, CDR1 is LGHNA, CDR2 YNFKEQ. Unmatched junction bases numbered 4, after V lost 3 bases and J lost 2 bases. CDR3 coding DNA: TGTGCCAGCAGCCACGGACTAGCGGAGGCCTACGAGCAGTACTTC. Protein product: CASSHGLAEAYEQYF.

A note on this clone: This CDR3 fails to terminate in the conserved phenylalanine or tryptophan, so it likely reflects a read error. The limits of the CDR3 on the DNA are not certain, so only TCRdb's listed CDR3 is given. Here the CDR3 reads CSVAGVFG. This sequence joins TRBV20-1 and TRBJ1-1. Inclusive of both ends, the CDR3 amounts to 8 amino acids. Germline V CDR1 and CDR2: DFQATT, SNEGSKA (reference sequence).

The chain employs TRBV11-2 and TRBJ2-2, with D perhaps matching TRBD1 or TRBD2 (5 bases each). This CDR3 is 15 amino acids long. The germline V and J ends were trimmed by 4 bases and 2 bases, with 11 bases remaining between them. The germline gives CDR1 SGHAT, CDR2 FQNNGV. The CDR3 DNA is TGTGCCAGCAGCTCCCGGGGCAGCAACACCGGGGAGCTGTTTTTT. Translating it yields CASSSRGSNTGELFF.

This clone was seen only once. The chain employs TRBV9 and TRBJ2-3, with a possible D match to TRBD2 (5 bases). The CDR3 extends over 16 amino acids. Per germline, CDR1 SGDLS and CDR2 YYNGEE. The V end was cut by 0 bases, the J end by 3 bases, with 14 bases between. The CDR3, as DNA: TGTGCCAGCAGCGTAGGCTTGGGAGTGGGGACAGATACGCAGTATTTT. This translates into CASSVGLGVGTDTQYF.

V usage is TRBV13 and J usage is TRBJ1-1; 11 nucleotides match TRBD1. Germline CDR1 and CDR2: PRHDT and FYEKMQ (reference sequence). There are 15 residues in the CDR3. Trimming removed 4 bases from V and 1 base from J; junction bases left unmatched: 2. CDR3 in amino acids: CASSWTGGANTEAFF. The CDR3 DNA sequence: TGTGCCAGCAGCTGGACAGGGGGCGCGAACACTGAAGCTTTCTTT.

CDR3 protein: CASSSGQGSLSGQYF. CDR3 bases: TGTGCCAGCAGTTCCGGACAGGGGTCGCTGAGCGGGCAGTACTTC. The chain is built from TRBV6-2 or TRBV6-3 and TRBJ2-7; 9 nucleotides align to TRBD1. This CDR3 region has 15 residues. The V segment lost 4 bases and the J segment 9 bases; nucleotides outside the gene matches: 13. CDR1 is MNHEY, CDR2 SVGEGT, per germline.

This clone came up once. The chain is built from TRBV7-9 and TRBJ2-2, with a weak D call TRBD2 (5 bases). The V and J ends lost 2 bases and 0 bases respectively, with 19 bases between them. Germline assignment: CDR1 SEHNR and CDR2 FQNEAQ (reference sequence). CDR3 size: 19 residues. The CDR3 is CASSLLTGGRYANTGELFF. CDR3 DNA sequence: TGTGCCAGCAGCTTATTAACGGGCGGGCGGTACGCGAACACCGGGGAGCTGTTTTTT.

This clone has only a few counts. Written as DNA, the CDR3 is TGTGCCAGCAGTTACGGTCAGAACTATGGCTACACCTTC. It specifies CASSYGQNYGYTF. The chain uses TRBV6-2 or TRBV6-3 and TRBJ1-2; unclear D gene. The germline gives CDR1 MNHEY, CDR2 SVGEGT. The CDR3 spans 13 residues. The ends were cut back, 2 bases at V and 2 bases at J, with 6 bases in the middle.

The chain has TRBV6-5 and TRBJ2-7; D remains ambiguous. The V gene's germline CDR1 is MNHEY and CDR2 SVGAGI. Trimming took off 1 base at V and 3 bases at J, with 13 bases between the two ends. The CDR3 has 15 amino acids. The CDR3 spells CASSYLGSTIYEQYF. The CDR3 DNA is TGTGCCAGCAGTTACTTAGGGTCTACGATCTACGAGCAGTACTTC.

V usage is TRBV21-1 and J usage is TRBJ1-4; TRBD1 was called by the table and not checked on the DNA. TRBV21-1 has pseudogene status. The CDR3 has 16 residues. CDR3 coding DNA: TGTGCCAGCAGCAGAGGGACAGGCCGCCCTAATGAAAAACTGTTTTTT. As protein: CASSRGTGRPNEKLFF.

CDR3 amino acids: CASSWGGGDEKLFF. CDR3 nucleotide sequence: TGTGCCAGCAGCTGGGGTGGAGGGGATGAAAAACTGTTTTTT. The chain couples TRBV7-9 to TRBJ1-4, with D possibly being TRBD1 (5 bases). Germline-derived CDR1 and CDR2 are SEHNR and FQNEAQ (reference sequence). Trimming removed 4 bases at V and 6 bases at J, with 12 bases between. This CDR3 is built from 14 residues.